This is a list of T cell receptor beta chains from one sample in a study of Graves' ophthalmopathy and Graves' hyperthyroidism. One entry per CDR3 protein results from TCRdb running MiXCR on the multiplex PCR reads. The repertoire has roughly 700,000 distinct CDR3 sequences, roughly 41% of them found once; the top ten carry around 40%. Sample: peripheral blood. These receptors came from an adult man with Graves' ophthalmopathy. The CDR3 runs from the conserved cysteine through the conserved F or W. A D gene is named only where the DNA matches it firmly. Size is stated for part of the rows, as once, few or many counts, or as a class when the clone is expanded.

NA,TRBJ2-2,few,TRBV29-1,TGCAGCGTTGAGGGACACGACACCGGGGAGCTGTTTTTT,CSVEGHDTGELFF
NA,TRBJ2-7,many,TRBV29-1,TGCAGCGGAGGTTGGCGTCAAAACGACGGCGAGCAGTACTTC,CSGGWRQNDGEQYF
TRBD1,TRBJ1-2,NA,TRBV2,TGTGCCAGCAGTACACGACAGGGGATAGCTAACTATGGCTACACCTTC,CASSTRQGIANYGYTF
NA,TRBJ1-2,NA,TRBV20-1,TGCAGTGCTAGAGATAACCAGGGACAAGCCTATGGCTACACCTTC,CSARDNQGQAYGYTF
NA,TRBJ1-5,few,TRBV7-2,TGTGCCAGCAGCTTAGATATCAGCAATCAGCCCCAGCATTTT,CASSLDISNQPQHF
NA,TRBJ1-6,NA,TRBV9,TGTACCAGCAGTTCACGGGAGGATTCACCCCTCCACTTT,CTSSSREDSPLHF
NA,TRBJ1-5,many,TRBV2,TGTGCCAGCAGTTTAAGAGGGGAGCAGCCCCAGCATTTT,CASSLRGEQPQHF
NA,TRBJ1-1,NA,TRBV19,TGTGCCAGTAGTGTCCGGGGGTTTGTGAACACTGAAGCTTTCTTT,CASSVRGFVNTEAFF
TRBD2,TRBJ2-7,many,TRBV29-1,TGCAGCGCCGCGGGGACTAGCGGGAACTACGAGCAGTACTTC,CSAAGTSGNYEQYF
NA,TRBJ1-1,NA,TRBV15,TGTGCCATTCGCTTGAACACTGAAGCTTTCTTT,CAIRLNTEAFF
NA,TRBJ1-5,NA,TRBV24-1,TGTGCCAGCTCACCGAAGGTTGATCAGCCCCAGCATTTT,CASSPKVDQPQHF
TRBD1,TRBJ1-4,NA,TRBV11-2,TGTGCCAGCAGCTTAGGTTTTGGGACAGTGAATGAAAAACTGTTTTTT,CASSLGFGTVNEKLFF
NA,TRBJ2-3,NA,TRBV20-1,TGCAGACCTTTTAGCACAGATACGCAGTATTTT,CRPFSTDTQYF
TRBD1,TRBJ1-2,many,TRBV29-1,TGCAGCGTTGATCCGGGACAGGGATTTGGCTACACCTTC,CSVDPGQGFGYTF
NA,TRBJ1-2,NA,TRBV29-1,TGCAGCGTTGGGACTAGAACCTACGTATTAGCTAACTATGGCTACACCTTC,CSVGTRTYVLANYGYTF
NA,TRBJ2-7,many,TRBV29-1,TGCAGCGTTGAGGCCCCCGATCGTCGCGAGCAGTACTTC,CSVEAPDRREQYF
NA,TRBJ2-5,many,TRBV10-3,TGTGCCATCAGTGATCCGGGGCTGGGGACCCAGTACTTC,CAISDPGLGTQYF
TRBD1,TRBJ1-1,many,TRBV19,TGTGCCAGTAGTAAACTGGGACAGGGCGATGAAGCTTTCTTT,CASSKLGQGDEAFF
NA,TRBJ2-7,many,TRBV2,TGTGCCAGCAGTGCAAGAGGGCGGACCTACGAGCAGTACTTC,CASSARGRTYEQYF
NA,TRBJ1-2,NA,TRBV29-1,TGCAGCGTTGTACTAGCGGGACTGCATGGCTACACCTTC,CSVVLAGLHGYTF
NA,TRBJ2-5,many,TRBV10-3,TGTGCCATCAGCGGGGCCGAGGGGGAGACCCAGTACTTC,CAISGAEGETQYF
NA,TRBJ1-1,NA,TRBV9,TGTGCCAGCAGCACGAGCTGGACAGTGAACACTGAAGCTTTCTTT,CASSTSWTVNTEAFF
NA,TRBJ1-6,many,TRBV10-3,TGTGCCAGCAGTTACTCAGGGCGCTCACCCCTCCACTTT,CASSYSGRSPLHF
TRBD1,TRBJ1-5,NA,TRBV7-9,TGTGCCAGCAGCTCCACTCGGGACAGGGCAAGCAATCAGCCCCAGCATTTT,CASSSTRDRASNQPQHF
NA,TRBJ1-5,few,TRBV7-3,TGTGCCAGCAGCTTAAGATCGGGTCAAGGGGGGTTTCTAGGGAATCAGCCCCAGCATTTT,CASSLRSGQGGFLGNQPQHF
NA,TRBJ2-7,NA,TRBV20-1,TGCAGTGCTAGAGTCCCCGCGCCGGCTCGGGAGCAGTACTTC,CSARVPAPAREQYF
NA,TRBJ2-5,NA,TRBV12-3/TRBV12-4,TGTGCCAGCAGTGTGGGGACTGGAATACAAGAGACCCAGTACTTC,CASSVGTGIQETQYF
NA,TRBJ2-5,NA,TRBV20-1,TGCAGTGCTAGCGGTCGGAACCCGGAGACCCAGTACTTC,CSASGRNPETQYF
NA,TRBJ2-7,few,TRBV20-1,TGCAGTGCTAGAGATCCTTGGGCGGGATCCCCCTACGAGCAGTACTTC,CSARDPWAGSPYEQYF
TRBD1,TRBJ1-6,NA,TRBV10-3,TGTGCCATCAGCAGCGACAGGGGGAATTCACCCCTCCACTTT,CAISSDRGNSPLHF
TRBD1,TRBJ1-2,NA,TRBV10-3,TGTGCCACCAGCCCGACCGGGACAGGGGGCTATGGCTACACCTTC,CATSPTGTGGYGYTF